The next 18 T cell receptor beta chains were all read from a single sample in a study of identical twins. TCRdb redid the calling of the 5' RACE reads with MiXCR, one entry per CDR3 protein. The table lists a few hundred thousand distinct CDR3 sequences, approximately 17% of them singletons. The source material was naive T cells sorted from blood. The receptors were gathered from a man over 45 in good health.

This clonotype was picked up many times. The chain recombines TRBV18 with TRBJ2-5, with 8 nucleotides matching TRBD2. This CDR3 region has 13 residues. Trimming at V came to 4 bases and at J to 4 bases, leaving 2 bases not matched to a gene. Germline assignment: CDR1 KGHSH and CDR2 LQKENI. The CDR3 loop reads CASSLREGETQYF. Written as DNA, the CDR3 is TGTGCCAGCTCACTACGGGAGGGAGAGACCCAGTACTTC.

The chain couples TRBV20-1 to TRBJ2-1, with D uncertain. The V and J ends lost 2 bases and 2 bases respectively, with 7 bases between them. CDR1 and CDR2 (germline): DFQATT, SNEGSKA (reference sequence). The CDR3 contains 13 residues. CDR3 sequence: CSARTAAYNEQFF. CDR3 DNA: TGCAGTGCTAGAACCGCGGCCTACAATGAGCAGTTCTTC.

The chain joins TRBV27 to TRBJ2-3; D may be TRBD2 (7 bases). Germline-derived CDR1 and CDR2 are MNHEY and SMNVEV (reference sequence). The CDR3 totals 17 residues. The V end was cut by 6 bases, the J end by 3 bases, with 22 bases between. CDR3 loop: CASSPRGGVRGTDTQYF. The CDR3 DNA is TGTGCCAGCAGCCCAAGGGGGGGCGTGCGCGGGACAGATACGCAGTATTTT.

In nucleotides, the CDR3 is TGTGCCAGCAGCGCCGGACAGGGGGCATCGAACACCGGGGAGCTGTTTTTT. It codes for CASSAGQGASNTGELFF. The V and J genes are TRBV7-8 and TRBJ2-2; TRBD1 matches 11 bases. Germline assignment: CDR1 SGHVS and CDR2 FQNEAQ. V lost 5 bases and J lost 0; bases outside the gene matches: 5. The CDR3 covers 17 residues.

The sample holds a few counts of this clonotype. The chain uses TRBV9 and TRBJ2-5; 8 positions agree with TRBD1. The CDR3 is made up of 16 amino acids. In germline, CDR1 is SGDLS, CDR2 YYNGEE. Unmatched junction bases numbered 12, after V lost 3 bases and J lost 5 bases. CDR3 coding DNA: TGTGCCAGCAGCGCCGGGACAGGAGTCTCATGGGAGACCCAGTACTTC. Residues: CASSAGTGVSWETQYF.

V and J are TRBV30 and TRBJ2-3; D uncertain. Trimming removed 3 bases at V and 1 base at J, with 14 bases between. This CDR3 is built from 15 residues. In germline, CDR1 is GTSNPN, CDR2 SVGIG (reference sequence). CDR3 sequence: CAWSFLGGGTDTQYF. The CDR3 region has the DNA TGTGCCTGGAGCTTTCTCGGCGGAGGCACAGATACGCAGTATTTT. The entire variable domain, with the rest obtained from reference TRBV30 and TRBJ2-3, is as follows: SQTIHQWPATLVQPVGSPLSLECTVEGTSNPNLYWYRQAAGRGLQLLFYSVGIGQISSEVPQNLSASRPQDRQFILSSKKLLLSDSGFYLCAWSFLGGGTDTQYFGPGTRLTVL.

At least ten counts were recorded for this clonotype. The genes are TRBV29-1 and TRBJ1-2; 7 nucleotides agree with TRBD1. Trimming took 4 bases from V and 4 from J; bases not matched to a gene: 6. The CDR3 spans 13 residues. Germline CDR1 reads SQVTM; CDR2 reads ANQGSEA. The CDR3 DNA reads TGCAGCGTTGGAGAGGGACAGAGCTATGGCTACACCTTC. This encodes CSVGEGQSYGYTF.

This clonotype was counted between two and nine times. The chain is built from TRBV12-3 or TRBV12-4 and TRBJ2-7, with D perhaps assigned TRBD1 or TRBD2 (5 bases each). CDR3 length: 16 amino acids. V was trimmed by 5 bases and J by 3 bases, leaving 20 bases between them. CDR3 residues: CASSIASLGTVYEQYF. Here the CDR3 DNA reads TGTGCCAGCAGTATCGCATCGCTAGGGACCGTCTACGAGCAGTACTTC.

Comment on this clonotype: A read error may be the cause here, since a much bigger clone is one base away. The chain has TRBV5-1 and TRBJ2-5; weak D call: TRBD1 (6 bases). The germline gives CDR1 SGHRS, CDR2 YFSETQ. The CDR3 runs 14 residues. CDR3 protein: CSSSSPGQIETQYF. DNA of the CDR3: TGCTCCAGCAGCTCGCCGGGACAAATAGAGACCCAGTACTTC.

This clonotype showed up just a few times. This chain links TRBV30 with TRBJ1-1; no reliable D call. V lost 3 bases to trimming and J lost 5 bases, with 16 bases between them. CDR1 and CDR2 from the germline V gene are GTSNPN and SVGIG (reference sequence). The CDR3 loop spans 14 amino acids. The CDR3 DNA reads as TGTGCCTGGAGCGGCGTCGGGGAGGGAACTGAAGCTTTCTTT. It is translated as CAWSGVGEGTEAFF.

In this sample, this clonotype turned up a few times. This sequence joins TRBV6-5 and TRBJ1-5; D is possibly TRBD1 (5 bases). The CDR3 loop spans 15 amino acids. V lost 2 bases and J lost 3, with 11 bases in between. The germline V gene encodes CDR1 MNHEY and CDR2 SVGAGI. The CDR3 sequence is CASSYGTGANQPQHF. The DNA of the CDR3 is TGTGCCAGCAGTTACGGAACAGGAGCCAATCAGCCCCAGCATTTT.

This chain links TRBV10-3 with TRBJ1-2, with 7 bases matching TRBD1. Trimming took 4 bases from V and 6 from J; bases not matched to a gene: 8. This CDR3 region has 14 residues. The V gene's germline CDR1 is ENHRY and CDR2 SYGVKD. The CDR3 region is CAISVSDRRDGYTF. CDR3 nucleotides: TGTGCCATCAGTGTTTCGGACAGGAGGGATGGCTACACCTTC.

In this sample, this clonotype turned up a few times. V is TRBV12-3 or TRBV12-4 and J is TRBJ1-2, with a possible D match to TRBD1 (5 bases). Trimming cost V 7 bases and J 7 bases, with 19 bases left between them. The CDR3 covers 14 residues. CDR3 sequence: CASTPRGGKGGYTF. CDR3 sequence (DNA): TGTGCCAGCACCCCTCGTGGGGGAAAGGGTGGCTACACCTTC.

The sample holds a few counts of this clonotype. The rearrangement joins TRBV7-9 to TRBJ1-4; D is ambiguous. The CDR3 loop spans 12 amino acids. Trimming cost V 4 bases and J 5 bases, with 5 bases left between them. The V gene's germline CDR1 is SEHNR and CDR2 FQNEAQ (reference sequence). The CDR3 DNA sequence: TGTGCCAGCAGCTCCTCCAATGAAAAACTGTTTTTT. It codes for CASSSSNEKLFF.

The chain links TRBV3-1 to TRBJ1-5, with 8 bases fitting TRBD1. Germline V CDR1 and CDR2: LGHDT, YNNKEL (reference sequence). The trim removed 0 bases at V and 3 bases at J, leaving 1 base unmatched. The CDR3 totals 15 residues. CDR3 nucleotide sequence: TGTGCCAGCAGCCAAGACAGGGGGCCCAATCAGCCCCAGCATTTT. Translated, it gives CASSQDRGPNQPQHF.

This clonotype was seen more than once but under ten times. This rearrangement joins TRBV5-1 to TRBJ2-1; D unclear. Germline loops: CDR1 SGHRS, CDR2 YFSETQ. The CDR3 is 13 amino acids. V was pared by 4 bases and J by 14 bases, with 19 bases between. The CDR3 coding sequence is TGCGCCAGCAGCCCGGAAGGAATAACGGCCGAGTTCTTC. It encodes CASSPEGITAEFF.

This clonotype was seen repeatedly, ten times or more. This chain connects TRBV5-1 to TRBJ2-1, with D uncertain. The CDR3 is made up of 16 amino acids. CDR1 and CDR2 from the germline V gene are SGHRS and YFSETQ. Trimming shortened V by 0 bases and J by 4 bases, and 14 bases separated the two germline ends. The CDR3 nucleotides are TGCGCCAGCAGCTTGGGGGGATTTAAGTCTTACAATGAGCAGTTCTTC. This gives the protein CASSLGGFKSYNEQFF.

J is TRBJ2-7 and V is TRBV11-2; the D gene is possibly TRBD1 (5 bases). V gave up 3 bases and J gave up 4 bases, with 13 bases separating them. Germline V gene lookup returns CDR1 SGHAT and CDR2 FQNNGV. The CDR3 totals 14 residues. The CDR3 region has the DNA TGTGCCAGCAGCTTGTCAGACCAGGGTTACGAGCAGTACTTC. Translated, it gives CASSLSDQGYEQYF. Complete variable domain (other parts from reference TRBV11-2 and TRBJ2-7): EAGVAQSPRYKIIEKRQSVAFWCNPISGHATLYWYQQILGQGPKLLIQFQNNGVVDDSQLPKDRFSAERLKGVDSTLKIQPAKLEDSAVYLCASSLSDQGYEQYFGPGTRLTVT.